Below, one T cell receptor (beta chain) is given with its context. The antigen is undetermined. The data were taken from a study of STAT5B mutations in CD4+ large granular lymphocyte leukemia. Libraries were prepared by immunoSEQ multiplex PCR; TCRdb keeps only in-frame clonotypes and omits some of them. The data show about 48,000 clones, roughly 70% seen once. Study-wide results and limits: Patient CD4-sorted repertoires looked more clonal than healthy CD4+ repertoires, even without putative leukemic clones. TRBV06-family usage was enriched in top patient clones (8/27) versus controls (2/35).

V lost 2 bases and J lost 0, with 4 bases in between. The CDR3 sequence is 14 residues long. The germline V gene has CDR1 SGHTA and CDR2 FQGTGA. Sequenced material: CD4+ T cells from blood buffy coats. The chain is built from TRBV7-3 and TRBJ2-2; D is undetermined. This clonotype was sampled from a human donor in good health. For the CDR3, the DNA is TGTGCCAGCAGCTTAGGGGCGAACACCGGGGAGCTGTTTTTT. Residues: CASSLGANTGELFF. Variable domain in full (rest from reference TRBV7-3 and TRBJ2-2): GAGVSQTPSNKVTEKGKYVELRCDPISGHTALYWYRQSLGQGPEFLIYFQGTGAADDSGLPNDRFFAVRPEGSVSTLKIQRTERGDSAVYLCASSLGANTGELFFGEGSRLTVL.